The clone carrying this T cell receptor (beta chain) was found once. Antigen: not known. The data were obtained in a study of blood T cells in healthy people across ages. The CDR3 length is 17 residues. After removal of 4 bases from V and 4 bases from J, the junction contained 10 bases not matched to a gene. In germline, CDR1 is SGHRS, CDR2 YFSETQ. A second 7 to 11 cycle PCR used barcoded and J-beta primers. The yield of each sample was at least 3 million CDR3-containing paired-end reads. A single record per CDR3 protein comes from TCRdb applying MiXCR to the 5' RACE reads. The sample yields about 1.5 million distinct CDR3 sequences, about 43% seen once. Notes on the study in general: A strong correlation between TCR beta diversity and naive T cell percentage was seen. No one knew whether donors had CMV, which possibly confounded expanded clonotype changes.

Isolation recovered at least 6 million PBMCs from every sample. Material: blood. V is TRBV5-1 and J is TRBJ2-2; 10 bases map to TRBD2. This receptor was taken from a woman younger than 30 in good health. For the CDR3, the DNA is TGCGCCAGCAGCCGAGGGCTAGCGGGAGTTCGCACCGGGGAGCTGTTTTTT. Protein sequence: CASSRGLAGVRTGELFF.